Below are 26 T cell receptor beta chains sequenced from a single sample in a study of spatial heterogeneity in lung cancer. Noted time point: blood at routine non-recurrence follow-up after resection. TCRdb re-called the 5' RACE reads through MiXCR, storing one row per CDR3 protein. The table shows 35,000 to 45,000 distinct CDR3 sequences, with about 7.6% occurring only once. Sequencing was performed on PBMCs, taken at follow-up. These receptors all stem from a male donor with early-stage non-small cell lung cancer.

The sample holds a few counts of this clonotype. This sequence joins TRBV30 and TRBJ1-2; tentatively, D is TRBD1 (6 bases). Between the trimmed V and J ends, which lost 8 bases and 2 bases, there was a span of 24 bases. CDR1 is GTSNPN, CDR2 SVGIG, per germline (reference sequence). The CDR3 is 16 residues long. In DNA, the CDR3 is TGTGCCGCCCTTCCCGAGGGGGGAGGATCAAACTATGGCTACACCTTC. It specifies CAALPEGGGSNYGYTF. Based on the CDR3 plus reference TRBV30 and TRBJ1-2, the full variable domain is SQTIHQWPATLVQPVGSPLSLECTVEGTSNPNLYWYRQAAGRGLQLLFYSVGIGQISSEVPQNLSASRPQDRQFILSSKKLLLSDSGFYLCAALPEGGGSNYGYTFGSGTRLTVV.

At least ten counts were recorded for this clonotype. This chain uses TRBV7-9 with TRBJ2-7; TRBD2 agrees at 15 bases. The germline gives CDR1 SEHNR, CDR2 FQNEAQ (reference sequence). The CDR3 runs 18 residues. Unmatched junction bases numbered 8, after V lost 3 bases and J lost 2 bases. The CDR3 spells CASSFGGTSGGSTYEQYF. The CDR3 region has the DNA TGTGCCAGCAGCTTCGGTGGGACTAGCGGGGGGTCAACCTACGAGCAGTACTTC.

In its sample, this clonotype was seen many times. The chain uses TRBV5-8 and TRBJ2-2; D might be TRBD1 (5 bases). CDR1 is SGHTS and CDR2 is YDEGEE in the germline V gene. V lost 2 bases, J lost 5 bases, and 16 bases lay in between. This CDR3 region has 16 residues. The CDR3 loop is CASSFWGRQGTGELFF. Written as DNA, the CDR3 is TGTGCCAGCAGCTTTTGGGGTCGGCAGGGTACCGGGGAGCTGTTTTTT.

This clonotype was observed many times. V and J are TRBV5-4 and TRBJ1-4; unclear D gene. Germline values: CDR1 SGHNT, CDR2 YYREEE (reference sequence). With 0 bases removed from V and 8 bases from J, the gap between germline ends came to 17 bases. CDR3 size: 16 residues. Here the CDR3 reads CASSLGAGSAWEKLFF. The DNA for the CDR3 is TGTGCCAGCAGCTTGGGAGCGGGCTCGGCGTGGGAAAAACTGTTTTTT.

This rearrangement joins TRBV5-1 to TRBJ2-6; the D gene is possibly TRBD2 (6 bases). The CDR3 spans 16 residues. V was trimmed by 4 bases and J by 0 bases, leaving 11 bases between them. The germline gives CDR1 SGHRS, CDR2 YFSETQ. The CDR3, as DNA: TGCGCCAGCAGCCCTGACGGGAGCTCTGGGGCCAACGTCCTGACTTTC. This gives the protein CASSPDGSSGANVLTF.

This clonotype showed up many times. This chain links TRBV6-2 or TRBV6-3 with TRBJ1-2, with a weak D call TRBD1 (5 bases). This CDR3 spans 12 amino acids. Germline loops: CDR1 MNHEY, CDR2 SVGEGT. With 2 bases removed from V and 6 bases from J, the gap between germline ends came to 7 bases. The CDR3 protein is CASSYRGNGYTF. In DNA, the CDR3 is TGTGCCAGCAGTTACAGGGGTAATGGCTACACCTTC.

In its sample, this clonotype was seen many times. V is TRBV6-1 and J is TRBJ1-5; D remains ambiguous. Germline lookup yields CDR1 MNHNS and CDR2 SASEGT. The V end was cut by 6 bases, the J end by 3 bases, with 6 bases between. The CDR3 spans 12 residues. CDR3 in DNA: TGTGCCAGCAGGGTCCCCAATCAGCCCCAGCATTTT. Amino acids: CASRVPNQPQHF.

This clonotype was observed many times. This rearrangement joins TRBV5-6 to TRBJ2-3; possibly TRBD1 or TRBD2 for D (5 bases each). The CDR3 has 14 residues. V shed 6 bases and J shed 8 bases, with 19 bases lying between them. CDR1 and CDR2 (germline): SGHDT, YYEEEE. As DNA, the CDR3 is TGTGCCAGCAACCAGCGTCCCACAGGAGGTACGCAGTATTTT. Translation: CASNQRPTGGTQYF.

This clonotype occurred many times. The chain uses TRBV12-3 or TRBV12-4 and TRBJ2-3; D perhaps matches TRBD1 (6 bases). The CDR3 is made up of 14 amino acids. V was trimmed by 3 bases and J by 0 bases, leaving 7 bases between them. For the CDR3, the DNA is TGTGCCAGCAGTTTCGGACAGAGCACAGATACGCAGTATTTT. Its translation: CASSFGQSTDTQYF.

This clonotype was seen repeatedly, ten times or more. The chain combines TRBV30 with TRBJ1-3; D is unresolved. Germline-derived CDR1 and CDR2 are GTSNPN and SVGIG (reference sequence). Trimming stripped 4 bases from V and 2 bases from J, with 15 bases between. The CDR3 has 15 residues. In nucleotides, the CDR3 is TGTGCCTGGAAAAGAGGTCGGATCCCTGGAAACACCATATATTTT. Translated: CAWKRGRIPGNTIYF.

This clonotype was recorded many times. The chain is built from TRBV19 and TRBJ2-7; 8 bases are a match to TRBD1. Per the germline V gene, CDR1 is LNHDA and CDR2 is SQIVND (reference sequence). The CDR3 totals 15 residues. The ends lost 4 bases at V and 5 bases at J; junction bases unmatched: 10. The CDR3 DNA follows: TGTGCCAGTAGTACCCACGGGACAGGCAAGAACGAGCAGTACTTC. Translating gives CASSTHGTGKNEQYF.

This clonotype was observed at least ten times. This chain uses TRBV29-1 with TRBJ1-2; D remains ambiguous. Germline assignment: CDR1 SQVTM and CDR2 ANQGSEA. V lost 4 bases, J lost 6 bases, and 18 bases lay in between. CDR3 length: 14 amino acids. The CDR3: CSVAMRAETDGYTF. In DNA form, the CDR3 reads TGCAGCGTTGCCATGAGGGCCGAAACCGATGGCTACACCTTC.

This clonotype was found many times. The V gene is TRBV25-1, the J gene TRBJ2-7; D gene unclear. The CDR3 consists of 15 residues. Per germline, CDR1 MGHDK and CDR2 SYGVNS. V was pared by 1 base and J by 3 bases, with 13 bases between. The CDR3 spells CASSEWVGIHYEQYF. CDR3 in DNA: TGTGCCAGCAGTGAATGGGTAGGGATTCACTACGAGCAGTACTTC.

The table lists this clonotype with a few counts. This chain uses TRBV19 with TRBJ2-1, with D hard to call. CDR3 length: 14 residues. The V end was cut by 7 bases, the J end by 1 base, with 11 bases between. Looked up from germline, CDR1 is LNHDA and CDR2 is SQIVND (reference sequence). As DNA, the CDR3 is TGTGCCAGTAAGGAAGGCCTATCCTACAATGAGCAGTTCTTC. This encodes CASKEGLSYNEQFF.

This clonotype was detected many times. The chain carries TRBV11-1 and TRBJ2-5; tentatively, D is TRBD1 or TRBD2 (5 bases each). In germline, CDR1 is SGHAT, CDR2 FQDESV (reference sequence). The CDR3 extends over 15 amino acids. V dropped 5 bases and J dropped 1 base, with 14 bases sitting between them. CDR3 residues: CASSPYYGAQETQYF. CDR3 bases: TGTGCCAGCAGCCCCTATTACGGGGCCCAAGAGACCCAGTACTTC.

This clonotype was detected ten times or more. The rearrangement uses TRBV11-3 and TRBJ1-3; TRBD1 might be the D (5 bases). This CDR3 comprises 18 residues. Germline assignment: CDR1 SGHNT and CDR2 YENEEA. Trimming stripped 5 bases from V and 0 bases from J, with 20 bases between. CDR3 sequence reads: CASSQKRQNTSSGNTIYF. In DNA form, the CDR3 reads TGTGCCAGCAGCCAGAAACGACAGAATACTAGCTCTGGAAACACCATATATTTT.

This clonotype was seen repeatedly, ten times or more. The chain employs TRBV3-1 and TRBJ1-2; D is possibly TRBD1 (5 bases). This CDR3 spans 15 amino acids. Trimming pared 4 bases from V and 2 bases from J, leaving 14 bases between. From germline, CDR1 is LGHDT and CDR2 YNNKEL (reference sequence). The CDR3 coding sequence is TGTGCCAGCAGCCTGACAGCTGGAGAAAACTATGGCTACACCTTC. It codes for CASSLTAGENYGYTF. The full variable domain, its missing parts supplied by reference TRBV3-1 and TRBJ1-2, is DTAVSQTPKYLVTQMGNDKSIKCEQNLGHDTMYWYKQDSKKFLKIMFSYNNKELIINETVPNRFSPKSPDKAHLNLHINSLELGDSAVYFCASSLTAGENYGYTFGSGTRLTVV.

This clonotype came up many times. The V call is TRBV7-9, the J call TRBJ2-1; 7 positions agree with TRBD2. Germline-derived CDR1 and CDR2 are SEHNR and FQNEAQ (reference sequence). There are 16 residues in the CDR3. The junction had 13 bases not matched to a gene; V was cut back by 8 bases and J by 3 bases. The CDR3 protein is CASFSPGGFGYNEQFF. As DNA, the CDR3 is TGTGCCAGCTTTTCTCCCGGGGGGTTTGGCTACAATGAGCAGTTCTTC. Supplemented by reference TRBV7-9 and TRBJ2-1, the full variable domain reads DTGVSQNPRHKITKRGQNVTFRCDPISEHNRLYWYRQTLGQGPEFLTYFQNEAQLEKSRLLSDRFSAERPKGSFSTLEIQRTEQGDSAMYLCASFSPGGFGYNEQFFGPGTRLTVL.

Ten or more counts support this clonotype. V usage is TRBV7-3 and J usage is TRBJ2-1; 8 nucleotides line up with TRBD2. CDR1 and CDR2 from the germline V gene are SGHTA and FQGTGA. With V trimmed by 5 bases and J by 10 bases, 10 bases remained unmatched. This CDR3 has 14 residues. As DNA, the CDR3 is TGTGCCAGCAGCATAGGACTAGCCTCCAGGGAGCAGTTCTTC. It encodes CASSIGLASREQFF.

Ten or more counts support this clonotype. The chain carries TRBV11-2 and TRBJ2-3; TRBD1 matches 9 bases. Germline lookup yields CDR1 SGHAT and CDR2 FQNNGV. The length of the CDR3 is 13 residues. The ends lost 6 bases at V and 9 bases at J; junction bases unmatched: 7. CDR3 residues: CASSFTGGGTQYF. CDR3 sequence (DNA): TGTGCCAGCAGTTTTACAGGGGGCGGGACGCAGTATTTT.

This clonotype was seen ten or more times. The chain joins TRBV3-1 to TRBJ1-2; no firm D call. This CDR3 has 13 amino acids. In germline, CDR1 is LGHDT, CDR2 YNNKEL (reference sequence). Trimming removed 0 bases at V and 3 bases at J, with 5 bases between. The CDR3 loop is CASSQETDYGYTF. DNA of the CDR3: TGTGCCAGCAGCCAAGAAACTGACTATGGCTACACCTTC. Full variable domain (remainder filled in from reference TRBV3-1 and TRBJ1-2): DTAVSQTPKYLVTQMGNDKSIKCEQNLGHDTMYWYKQDSKKFLKIMFSYNNKELIINETVPNRFSPKSPDKAHLNLHINSLELGDSAVYFCASSQETDYGYTFGSGTRLTVV.

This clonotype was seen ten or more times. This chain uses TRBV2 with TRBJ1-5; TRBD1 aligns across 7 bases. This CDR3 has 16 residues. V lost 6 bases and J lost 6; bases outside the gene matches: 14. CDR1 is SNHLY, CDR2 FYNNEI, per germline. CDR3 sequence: CASRAMGAGGSQPQHF. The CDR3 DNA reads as TGTGCCAGCAGAGCAATGGGAGCAGGGGGGAGTCAGCCCCAGCATTTT.

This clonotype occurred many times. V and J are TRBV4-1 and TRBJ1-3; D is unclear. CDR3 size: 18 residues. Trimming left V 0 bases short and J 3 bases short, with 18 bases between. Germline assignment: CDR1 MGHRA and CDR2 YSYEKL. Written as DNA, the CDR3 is TGCGCCAGCAGCCAAGATCTAGGCTGGAGAAGGGATGGAAACACCATATATTTT. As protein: CASSQDLGWRRDGNTIYF.

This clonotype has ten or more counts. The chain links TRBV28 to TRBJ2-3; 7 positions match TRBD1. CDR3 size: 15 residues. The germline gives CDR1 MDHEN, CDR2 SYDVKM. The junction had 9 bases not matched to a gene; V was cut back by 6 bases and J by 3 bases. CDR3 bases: TGTGCCAGCAGCCCCCCTTCGGGACAGACAGATACGCAGTATTTT. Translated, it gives CASSPPSGQTDTQYF.

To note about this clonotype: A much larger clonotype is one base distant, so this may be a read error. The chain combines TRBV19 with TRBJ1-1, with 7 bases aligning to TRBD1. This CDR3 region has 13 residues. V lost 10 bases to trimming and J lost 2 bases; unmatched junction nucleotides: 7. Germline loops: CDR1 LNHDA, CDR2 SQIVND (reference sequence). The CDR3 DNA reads TGTGCCACCGAGGACAGGTACAACACTGAAGCTTTCTTT. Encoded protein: CATEDRYNTEAFF.

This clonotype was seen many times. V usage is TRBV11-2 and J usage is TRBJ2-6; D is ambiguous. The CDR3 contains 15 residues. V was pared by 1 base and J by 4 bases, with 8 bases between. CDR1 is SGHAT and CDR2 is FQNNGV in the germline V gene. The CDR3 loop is CASSLVESGANVLTF. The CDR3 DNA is TGTGCCAGCAGCTTAGTTGAATCAGGGGCCAACGTCCTGACTTTC.